This TCR beta chain was recovered during a study of low-dose radiotherapy and immunotherapy resistance in tumors. Study-wide context: Treatment consisted of nivolumab 240 mg every two weeks and ipilimumab 1 mg/kg every six weeks, given intravenously to patients. Oral administration of aspirin 300 mg daily occurred for four cycles, commencing at cycle 1 day 1.

Documented time point: before trial treatment. Inclusion covered patients whose advanced solid tumors lacked tumor-infiltrating lymphocytes. This CDR3 has 16 residues. First-strand cDNA relied on TRAV- and TRBV-specific primers spanning alpha and beta chains. A constant-region primer paired with the V-primer adapter amplified TCRs over about 20 PCR cycles. Isolated mRNA underwent amplification via in vitro transcription. From the reads, TCRdb called clonotypes with MiXCR, one entry per CDR3 protein. Of approximately 84,000 distinct CDR3 sequences listed, roughly a sixth are singletons. In its sample, this clonotype was seen many times.

This receptor was identified in a male donor with prostate cancer. The rearrangement uses TRBV21-1 and TRBJ2-5; the D segment call TRBD1 is taken from the table without a DNA check. TRBV21-1 is assigned pseudogene status. The source material was PBMCs, sampled before treatment. CDR3 sequence: CASSKVGPGGLVTQYF. For the CDR3, the DNA is TGTGCCAGCAGCAAAGTTGGGCCAGGGGGTTTGGTGACCCAGTACTTC.